Below, one T cell receptor (beta chain) is given with its context. Original processing methods: From reference gene primer amplification, estimates of nucleated cell counts were derived. Assay used: immunoSEQ multiplex PCR; TCRdb lists only in-frame clones, some missing. V, J and clone size are taken as reported in that table, and D and trimming were inferred from the DNA itself. The sample records 150,000 to 200,000 clones, roughly 90% being singletons. The data belong to a study of blood T cell repertoires in COVID-19. In the study overall: Some COVID-19 samples were acute and others convalescent; all came from the United States, Italy and Spain. Sources were T cells, B-cell-depleted T cells, or PBMCs; the material itself was cDNA or gDNA.

V was pared by 4 bases and J by 3 bases, with 8 bases between. The CDR3 runs to 13 residues. Germline lookup yields CDR1 MNHEY and CDR2 SVGEGT. The chain recombines TRBV6-2 or TRBV6-3 with TRBJ2-3; maybe TRBD1 (6 bases). The TCR was taken from a man between 60 and 70 years old with active or convalescent COVID-19. The sample was peripheral blood. The CDR3 is CASSWDITDTQYF. The CDR3 DNA is TGTGCCAGCAGTTGGGACATTACAGATACGCAGTATTTT.